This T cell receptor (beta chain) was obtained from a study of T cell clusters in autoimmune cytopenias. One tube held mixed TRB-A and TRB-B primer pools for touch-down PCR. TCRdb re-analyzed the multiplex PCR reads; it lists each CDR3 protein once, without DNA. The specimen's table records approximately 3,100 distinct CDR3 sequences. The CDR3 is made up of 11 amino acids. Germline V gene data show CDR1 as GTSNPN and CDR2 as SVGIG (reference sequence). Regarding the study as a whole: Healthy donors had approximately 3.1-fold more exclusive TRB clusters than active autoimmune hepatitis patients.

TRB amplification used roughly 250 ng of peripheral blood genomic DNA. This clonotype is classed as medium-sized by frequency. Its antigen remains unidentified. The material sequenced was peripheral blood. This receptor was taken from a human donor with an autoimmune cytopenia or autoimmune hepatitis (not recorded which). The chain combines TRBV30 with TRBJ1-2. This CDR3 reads CIRPRVKGYTF.